This TCR beta chain originates from a study of T cells after yellow fever vaccination. As TCR cDNA was made by 5'RACE template switching, a universal primer site and UMIs were added. TCRdb re-derived calls from the 5' RACE reads in MiXCR, one entry per CDR3 protein. The repertoire holds 40,000 or so distinct CDR3 sequences, with 6% to 7% as singletons. The CDR3 totals 13 residues. Trimming removed 8 bases at V and 4 bases at J, with 14 bases between. CDR1 is PRHDT and CDR2 is FYEKMQ in the germline V gene (reference sequence). General observations from the study: Reappearance after the booster was seen for most primary-vaccination clones, at roughly 96% CD4 and 70% to 90% CD8.

The clonotype was recovered from a man aged 25 to 40 who received the YFV17D yellow fever vaccine. V and J are TRBV13 and TRBJ2-5, with D perhaps being TRBD1 or TRBD2 (5 bases each). The sequencing used CD8+ T cells not binding an NS4B(214-222) dextramer, sorted from PBMCs, collected 45 days after the yellow fever booster vaccination. CDR3 amino acids: CASGSGLPETQYF. In DNA, the CDR3 is TGTGCCAGCGGCTCGGGGCTCCCAGAGACCCAGTACTTC.